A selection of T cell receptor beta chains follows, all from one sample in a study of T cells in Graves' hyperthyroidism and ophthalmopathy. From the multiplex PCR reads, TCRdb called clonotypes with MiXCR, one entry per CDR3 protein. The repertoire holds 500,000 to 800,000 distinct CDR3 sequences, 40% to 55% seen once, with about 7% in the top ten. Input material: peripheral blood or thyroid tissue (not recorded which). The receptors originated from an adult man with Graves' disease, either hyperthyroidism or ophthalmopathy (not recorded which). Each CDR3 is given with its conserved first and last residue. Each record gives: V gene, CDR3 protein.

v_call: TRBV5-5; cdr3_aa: CASFRDRGKETQYF
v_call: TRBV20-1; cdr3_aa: CSAISGGAAETQYF
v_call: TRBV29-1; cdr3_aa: CSVVGTPEAFF
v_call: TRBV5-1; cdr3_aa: CASSLSSVTSSGANVLTF
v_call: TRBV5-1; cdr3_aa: CASSFATGGNEKLFF
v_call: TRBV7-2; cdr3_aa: CASSQGREYETQYF
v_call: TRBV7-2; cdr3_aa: CASSLALGGGYEQYF
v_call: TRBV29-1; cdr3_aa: CSVEVRDSTATNEKLFF
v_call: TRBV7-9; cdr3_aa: CASSFRTGGSYEQYF
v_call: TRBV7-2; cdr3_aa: CASSLMTAYNSPLHF
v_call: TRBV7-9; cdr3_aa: CASSSIQNTEAFF
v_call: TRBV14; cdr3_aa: CASSQVGTGGVVGYTF
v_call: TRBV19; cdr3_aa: CASGGSQETQYF